This T cell receptor (beta chain) was found in a study of breast tumors, draining lymph nodes, adjacent tissues (dated by TCRdb to the mid-2010s). Regarding the study in general: Breast cancer patients provided tumor, adjacent nontumor tissue and axillary lymph nodes, and the study compared the TCR beta repertoires across these three sources. In human breast cancer, the study set out to assess how tumor, surrounding tissue and draining lymph node repertoires relate to one another and whether T cells might be exchanged between them.

Based on the germline V gene (reference sequence), the CDR1 and CDR2 sequences are LNHDA and SQIVND. The junction shows trimming of 9 bases on V and 5 bases on J, plus 22 bases between the germline ends. Taken from cysteine to phenylalanine, the CDR3 has 15 residues. Of the read, only the CDR3 DNA is kept; its 45 bases are in frame from base 1. Lymph node samples came from the axillary draining lymph nodes of breast cancer patients. Data came from an Illumina HiSeq 2000. Multiplex PCR amplification was used to generate the TCR beta chain libraries. The amplified TCR beta chain products were analyzed by high-throughput sequencing. Clones were called with MiXCR by TCRdb after fastp trimmed the public reads at Q25, and only in-frame beta chains were retained. Each CDR3 protein gets just one entry, which takes the most common genes and DNA from the rows behind it. For this sample the table gives roughly 260,000 distinct CDR3 sequences, of which 30% were detected only once. Clones ranked in the top ten supply roughly 1.2% of the sample.

This clonotype was seen a handful of times. What antigen it recognizes has not been identified. It has no much larger one-base neighbor in the sample; base qualities were not kept. General findings and caveats noted by the study authors: Tumor and nontumor tissue repertoires were found to be significantly more similar in luminal-like than in basal-like breast cancer. The conclusion that tumor T cells originate in lymph nodes was framed as consistent with a hypothesis rather than directly demonstrated. Tumor T-cell repertoires showed less diversity than lymph node repertoires and more diversity than nontumor tissue repertoires, and tumor T-cell repertoires showed preferential V and J gene usage. The data were judged consistent with most tumor T cells deriving from the lymph node and then expanding within tumor tissue.

Recombination joined TRBV19 with TRBJ1-1; confidence is insufficient to name the D gene. This receptor was obtained from a female donor with breast cancer. Some clones in this sample may be carry-over from other donors' samples. The sample consisted of axillary lymph node tissue. The CDR3 region: CASEERVGPGTEAFF. The DNA sequence follows: TGTGCCAGCGAAGAGAGGGTCGGGCCGGGTACTGAAGCTTTCTTT.